Listed here are 31 T cell receptor beta chains from one sample, sequenced in a study of CD8 T cells in ankylosing spondylitis. TCRdb re-called the 5' RACE reads with MiXCR, one entry per CDR3 protein. The sample records tens of thousands of distinct CDR3 sequences, 4.5% to 6% being singletons. The sequenced sample consisted of blood, either unsorted or a sorted T cell fraction (not recorded which). These receptors originate from a male donor with ankylosing spondylitis or in good health (not recorded which).

The V call is TRBV20-1, the J call TRBJ2-7; D remains ambiguous. CDR3 length: 17 amino acids. From germline, CDR1 is DFQATT and CDR2 SNEGSKA (reference sequence). V shed 3 bases and J shed 0 bases, with 21 bases lying between them. The CDR3, as DNA: TGCAGTGCTAGCACGTATGGGTACAGTCATAGCTCCTACGAGCAGTACTTC. Translation: CSASTYGYSHSSYEQYF.

This clonotype was detected many times. This chain joins TRBV7-3 and TRBJ2-6; 7 positions match TRBD2. CDR1 SGHTA and CDR2 FQGTGA come from the germline V gene. The V gene end was trimmed by 5 bases and the J gene end by 2 bases; junction bases not matched to a gene: 12. There are 18 residues in the CDR3. Here the CDR3 DNA reads TGTGCCAGCAGCGCGAGGCGGGGGTCGGGCGCTGGGGCCAACGTCCTGACTTTC. This sequence encodes CASSARRGSGAGANVLTF.

This clonotype was seen ten or more times. The chain combines TRBV6-2 or TRBV6-3 with TRBJ1-1; D is unclear. Trimming shortened V by 6 bases and J by 1 base, and 12 bases separated the two germline ends. In germline, CDR1 is MNHEY, CDR2 SVGEGT. The CDR3 loop spans 14 amino acids. The CDR3 DNA sequence: TGTGCCAGCAGACCTAAAGAAGGGAACACTGAAGCTTTCTTT. It translates to CASRPKEGNTEAFF.

This clonotype was detected ten times or more. Likely a read error: the CDR3 ends without its conserved phenylalanine or tryptophan. This chain links TRBV18 with TRBJ2-5; D is uncertain. The CDR3 is made up of 15 amino acids. V lost 1 base and J 0 bases, leaving 9 bases between the germline ends. Germline CDR1 and CDR2: KGHSH and LQKENI. As DNA, the CDR3 is TGTGCCAGCTCACCACAGTCAGCGCACCAAGAGACCCAGTACTCC. It specifies CASSPQSAHQETQYS.

This clonotype was seen many times. The rearrangement links TRBV5-6 to TRBJ2-5; D is perhaps TRBD2 (6 bases). Trimming shortened V by 2 bases and J by 2 bases, and 10 bases separated the two germline ends. The CDR3 has 14 amino acids. The germline gives CDR1 SGHDT, CDR2 YYEEEE. CDR3 DNA sequence: TGTGCCAGCAGCTTTGGCGGGGTACAAGAGACCCAGTACTTC. This gives the protein CASSFGGVQETQYF.

This clonotype was seen repeatedly, ten times or more. This chain links TRBV5-1 with TRBJ2-7; a possible D gene is TRBD1 (6 bases). Trimming cost V 3 bases and J 5 bases, with 15 bases left between them. The CDR3 runs 14 residues. The germline CDR1 and CDR2 sequences are SGHRS and YFSETQ. This CDR3 reads CASSWGHRGNEQYF. Here the CDR3 DNA reads TGCGCCAGCAGCTGGGGACACCGTGGGAACGAGCAGTACTTC.

This clonotype was detected many times. The DNA for the CDR3 is TGTGCCAGCAGAGCACAGGGGGCTGGCTATGGCTACACCTTC. This sequence encodes CASRAQGAGYGYTF. The V call is TRBV14, the J call TRBJ1-2, with TRBD1 identical over 9 bases. Trimming took 6 bases from V and 4 from J; bases not matched to a gene: 6. The length of the CDR3 is 14 residues. CDR1 and CDR2 (germline): SGHDN, FVKESK.

This clonotype was seen many times. The chain combines TRBV6-1 with TRBJ2-7, with D possibly being TRBD1 or TRBD2 (5 bases each). V was pared by 6 bases and J by 7 bases, with 22 bases between. CDR3 length equals 15 residues. CDR1 and CDR2 (germline): MNHNS, SASEGT. The CDR3 DNA reads TGTGCCAGCAGGCCCGCCGGGACCAGGGCGCAGGAGCAGTACTTC. It encodes CASRPAGTRAQEQYF.

This clonotype was counted ten times or more. J is TRBJ1-2 and V is TRBV6-5, with 8 bases that match TRBD1. Per germline, CDR1 MNHEY and CDR2 SVGAGI. V lost 4 bases and J lost 4; bases outside the gene matches: 8. This CDR3 spans 15 amino acids. The CDR3 here is CASSSPDREAYGYTF. CDR3 nucleotides: TGTGCCAGCAGTTCCCCGGACAGGGAGGCCTATGGCTACACCTTC.

This clonotype was counted ten times or more. V is TRBV11-3 and J is TRBJ2-3, with TRBD2 matching over 8 bases. V shed 5 bases, J shed 4 bases, and the junction held 14 bases outside the gene matches. This CDR3 comprises 17 residues. CDR1 and CDR2 (germline): SGHNT, YENEEA. The CDR3: CASSRSGSAGGADTQYF. For the CDR3, the DNA is TGTGCCAGCAGCCGCAGCGGGAGTGCTGGGGGCGCAGATACGCAGTATTTT.

In this sample, this clonotype turned up many times. V and J are TRBV14 and TRBJ2-1; 7 positions agree with TRBD1. Trimming took 0 bases from V and 14 from J; bases not matched to a gene: 7. The CDR3 is made up of 13 amino acids. CDR1 is SGHDN, CDR2 FVKESK, per germline. The CDR3 protein is CASSQDRTGLKFF. The CDR3 DNA sequence: TGTGCCAGCAGCCAAGATCGGACAGGCTTGAAGTTCTTC.

Many counts were recorded for this clonotype. The chain joins TRBV2 to TRBJ1-1; D perhaps matches TRBD1 (6 bases). Germline CDR1 and CDR2: SNHLY and FYNNEI. This CDR3 has 15 residues. Trimming took 9 bases from V and 0 from J, leaving 17 bases between them. CDR3 nucleotides: TGTGCCAGTCGCTCGGACAGCTCAATGAACACTGAAGCTTTCTTT. Residues: CASRSDSSMNTEAFF.

This clonotype has ten or more counts. The chain carries TRBV12-3 or TRBV12-4 and TRBJ1-1, with unresolved D. The CDR3 extends over 13 amino acids. V was trimmed by 7 bases and J by 6 bases, leaving 15 bases between them. In DNA, the CDR3 is TGTGCCAGCACCCCGAGATTCAGCGCTGAAGCTTTCTTT. Protein: CASTPRFSAEAFF.

This clonotype showed up many times. The chain carries TRBV5-5 and TRBJ2-3; no reliable D call. Between the trimmed V and J ends, which lost 0 bases and 3 bases, there was a span of 5 bases. The V gene's germline CDR1 is SGHKS and CDR2 YYEKEE (reference sequence). The CDR3 spans 13 residues. The CDR3 protein is CASSLATTDTQYF. CDR3 nucleotides: TGTGCCAGCAGCTTGGCCACGACAGATACGCAGTATTTT.

This clonotype came up many times. The chain links TRBV12-3 or TRBV12-4 to TRBJ1-5, with unresolved D. This CDR3 spans 12 amino acids. V was shortened by 5 bases and J by 5 bases, with 7 bases between the two germline ends. The CDR3 DNA follows: TGTGCCAGCAGTCGAGTCGATCAGCCCCAGCATTTT. The encoded protein is CASSRVDQPQHF.

The chain combines TRBV29-1 with TRBJ1-1; D may be TRBD1 (6 bases). This CDR3 has 13 residues. Germline-derived CDR1 and CDR2 are SQVTM and ANQGSEA. Trimming took off 5 bases at V and 0 bases at J, with 10 bases between the two ends. CDR3 region: CSVPGQLNTEAFF. The DNA for the CDR3 is TGCAGCGTTCCCGGACAGTTGAACACTGAAGCTTTCTTT.

In regard to this clonotype: A much larger clonotype is one base distant, so this may be a read error. J is TRBJ2-4 and V is TRBV10-3; TRBD2 agrees at 7 bases. V dropped 10 bases and J dropped 3; count of bases not matched to a gene: 12. This CDR3 is built from 15 residues. The germline CDR1 and CDR2 sequences are ENHRY and SYGVKD. The CDR3 DNA sequence: TGTGCCAACACCTACCTAGCGGATGGCAAAAACATTCAGTACTTC. This encodes CANTYLADGKNIQYF.

This clonotype showed up many times. The CDR3 nucleotides are TGCAGCGTTGGAAAGCCGTCCAATGAGCAGTTCTTC. Encoded protein: CSVGKPSNEQFF. The V call is TRBV29-1, the J call TRBJ2-1; D not certain. Germline V CDR1 and CDR2: SQVTM, ANQGSEA. The V end lost 4 bases, the J end lost 6 bases, and 10 bases lay between the germline ends. The CDR3 extends over 12 amino acids.

This clonotype was found many times. The chain joins TRBV7-2 to TRBJ2-2; the match to TRBD2 covers 8 bases. With 4 bases clipped from V and 2 bases from J, the junction kept 6 bases outside the gene matches. Germline V gene sequence: CDR1 SGHTA, CDR2 FQGNSA. This CDR3 spans 16 amino acids. The CDR3 bases are TGTGCCAGCAGCTACCGGGGGGGGGCCAACACCGGGGAGCTGTTTTTT. It yields the protein CASSYRGGANTGELFF.

This clonotype appeared many times. V gene TRBV28 combines with J gene TRBJ2-7, with D unresolved. With 2 bases removed from V and 5 bases from J, the gap between germline ends came to 13 bases. CDR1 and CDR2 (germline): MDHEN, SYDVKM. The CDR3 consists of 14 residues. CDR3 sequence: CASSLDPQSHEQYF. Here the CDR3 DNA reads TGTGCCAGCAGTTTAGACCCACAGTCCCACGAGCAGTACTTC.

With regard to this clonotype: Possible read error: a much larger clone is one base away. CDR3 bases: TGTGCCTGCAGTTTATTCCCTCCGGGAGGCCCCTCCTACAATGAGCAGTTCTTC. Residues: CACSLFPPGGPSYNEQFF. The chain joins TRBV12-3 or TRBV12-4 to TRBJ2-1, with 7 bases identical to TRBD2. The CDR3 totals 18 residues.

This clonotype was recorded at least ten times. The chain is built from TRBV7-9 and TRBJ2-7; 9 positions agree with TRBD2. Germline lookup yields CDR1 SEHNR and CDR2 FQNEAQ (reference sequence). The CDR3 loop spans 16 amino acids. The J segment lost 2 bases and the V segment lost 6 bases, leaving 11 bases of the junction unmatched. The chain's CDR3 is CASRGILAGGAYEQYF. The CDR3, as DNA: TGTGCCAGCAGAGGAATACTAGCGGGCGGCGCCTACGAGCAGTACTTC.

This clonotype was picked up many times. The chain combines TRBV12-3 or TRBV12-4 with TRBJ1-1; possibly TRBD1 for D (5 bases). Trimming stripped 7 bases from V and 5 bases from J, with 8 bases between. The CDR3 loop spans 11 amino acids. The CDR3 DNA is TGTGCCAGCAACCGGGGGACTGAAGCTTTCTTT. Protein product: CASNRGTEAFF.

This clonotype was picked up many times. This chain joins TRBV7-6 and TRBJ1-2; D is ambiguous. There are 12 residues in the CDR3. Germline assignment: CDR1 SGHVS and CDR2 FNYEAQ. V was trimmed by 5 bases and J by 7 bases, leaving 11 bases between them. The CDR3 nucleotides are TGTGCCAGCAGCATGGTTCCTGGTGGCTACACCTTC. Its protein product is CASSMVPGGYTF.

This clonotype occurred many times. The chain is built from TRBV5-5 and TRBJ1-1, with D possibly matching TRBD1 (5 bases). The germline CDR1 and CDR2 sequences are SGHKS and YYEKEE (reference sequence). CDR3 length equals 12 residues. V lost 2 bases and J lost 4, with 6 bases in between. The CDR3 DNA reads TGTGCCAGCAGCTTTAGGGGCACTGAAGCTTTCTTT. Translation gives CASSFRGTEAFF. Using reference TRBV5-5 and TRBJ1-1 for the parts outside the CDR3, the full variable domain is DAGVTQSPTHLIKTRGQQVTLRCSPISGHKSVSWYQQVLGQGPQFIFQYYEKEERGRGNFPDRFSARQFPNYSSELNVNALLLGDSALYLCASSFRGTEAFFGQGTRLTVV.

Ten or more counts support this clonotype. The V gene is TRBV11-2, the J gene TRBJ2-5; D gene uncertain. Germline V CDR1 and CDR2: SGHAT, FQNNGV. The CDR3 has 12 residues. V was pared by 1 base and J by 5 bases, with 5 bases between. For the CDR3, the DNA is TGTGCCAGCAGCTTAGTTACCGAGACCCAGTACTTC. Residues: CASSLVTETQYF.

This clonotype was recorded at least ten times. The chain has TRBV28 and TRBJ2-7; D may be TRBD2 (6 bases). The germline V gene has CDR1 MDHEN and CDR2 SYDVKM. With 8 bases removed from V and 0 bases from J, the gap between germline ends came to 11 bases. The CDR3 runs to 13 residues. CDR3 coding DNA: TGTGCCAGCTATGGAGGGATCTCCTACGAGCAGTACTTC. Its translation is CASYGGISYEQYF. The entire variable domain, with the rest obtained from reference TRBV28 and TRBJ2-7, is as follows: DVKVTQSSRYLVKRTGEKVFLECVQDMDHENMFWYRQDPGLGLRLIYFSYDVKMKEKGDIPEGYSVSREKKERFSLILESASTNQTSMYLCASYGGISYEQYFGPGTRLTVT.

This clonotype was seen many times. V is TRBV7-3 and J is TRBJ2-6; D perhaps matches TRBD1 (5 bases). The germline V and J ends were trimmed by 1 base and 1 base, with 11 bases remaining between them. The germline V gene has CDR1 SGHTA and CDR2 FQGTGA. The CDR3 loop spans 17 amino acids. This CDR3 is CASSLSRDGSGANVLTF. CDR3 coding DNA: TGTGCCAGCAGCTTAAGCAGGGATGGGTCTGGGGCCAACGTCCTGACTTTC.

This clonotype has a count of ten or more. One junction end disagrees with the germline gene, perhaps due to a read error. The J gene is TRBJ2-1, the V gene TRBV7-7; 8 bases agree with TRBD2. The CDR3 runs to 15 residues. Germline V gene sequence: CDR1 SSHAT, CDR2 FNYEAQ (reference sequence). The CDR3 sequence: CASTRLLREDNEQFF. The CDR3, as DNA: TGTGCTAGCACCCGCCTGTTGCGGGAGGACAATGAGCAGTTCTTC. Using reference TRBV7-7 and TRBJ2-1 for the parts outside the CDR3, the full variable domain is GAGVSQSPRYKVTKRGQDVTLRCDPISSHATLYWYQQALGQGPEFLTYFNYEAQPDKSGLPSDRFSAERPEGSISTLTIQRTEQRDSAMYRCASTRLLREDNEQFFGPGTRLTVL.

This clonotype was detected many times. J is TRBJ1-6 and V is TRBV25-1; D is ambiguous. V was trimmed by 11 bases and J by 0 bases, leaving 5 bases between them. The CDR3 has 12 residues. Germline V CDR1 and CDR2: MGHDK, SYGVNS. CDR3 region: CAASSYNSPLHF. In nucleotides, the CDR3 is TGTGCCGCCAGCTCCTATAATTCACCCCTCCACTTT.

This clonotype was seen ten or more times. J is TRBJ2-1 and V is TRBV28; tentative D call: TRBD1 (8 bases). V lost 5 bases to trimming and J lost 6 bases, with 29 bases between them. The CDR3 spans 19 residues. In germline, CDR1 is MDHEN, CDR2 SYDVKM. For the CDR3, the DNA is TGTGCCAGCAGTCCCACCGGGACAGGCTTGTGGCGGGAGCTCAATGAGCAGTTCTTC. Protein sequence: CASSPTGTGLWRELNEQFF.